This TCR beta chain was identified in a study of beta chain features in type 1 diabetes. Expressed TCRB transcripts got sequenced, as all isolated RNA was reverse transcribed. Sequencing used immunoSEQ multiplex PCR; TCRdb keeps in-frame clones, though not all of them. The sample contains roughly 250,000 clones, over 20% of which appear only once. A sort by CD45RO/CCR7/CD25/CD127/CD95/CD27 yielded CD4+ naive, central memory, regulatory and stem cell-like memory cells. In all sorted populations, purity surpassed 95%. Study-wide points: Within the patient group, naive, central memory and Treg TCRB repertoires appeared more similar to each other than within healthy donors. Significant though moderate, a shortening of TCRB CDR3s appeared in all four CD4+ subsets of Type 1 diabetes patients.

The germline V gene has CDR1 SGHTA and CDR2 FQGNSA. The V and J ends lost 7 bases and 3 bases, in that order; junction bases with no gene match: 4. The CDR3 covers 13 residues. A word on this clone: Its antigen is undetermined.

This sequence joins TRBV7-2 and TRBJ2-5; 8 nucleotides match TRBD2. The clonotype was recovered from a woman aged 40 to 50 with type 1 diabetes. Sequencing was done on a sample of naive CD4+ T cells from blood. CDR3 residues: CASNQLAEETQYF. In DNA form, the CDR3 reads TGTGCCAGCAATCAACTAGCGGAAGAGACCCAGTACTTC.